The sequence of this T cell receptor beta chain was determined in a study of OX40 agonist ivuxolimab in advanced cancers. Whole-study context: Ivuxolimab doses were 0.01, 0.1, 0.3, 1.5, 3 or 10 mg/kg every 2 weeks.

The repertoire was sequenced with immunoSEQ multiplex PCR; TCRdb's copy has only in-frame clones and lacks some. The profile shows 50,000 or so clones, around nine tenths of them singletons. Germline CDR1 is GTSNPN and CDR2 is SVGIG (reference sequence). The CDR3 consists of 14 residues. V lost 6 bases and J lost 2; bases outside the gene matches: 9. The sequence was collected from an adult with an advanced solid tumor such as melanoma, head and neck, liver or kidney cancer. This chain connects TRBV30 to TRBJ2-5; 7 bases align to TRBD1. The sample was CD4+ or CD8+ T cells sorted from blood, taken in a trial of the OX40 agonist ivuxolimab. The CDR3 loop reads CACQVGQLQETQYF. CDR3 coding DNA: TGTGCCTGCCAGGTGGGACAGCTGCAAGAGACCCAGTACTTC.